The T cell receptor beta chain described here comes from a study of response to subunit inactivated influenza vaccine. Germline assignment: CDR1 SGHTA and CDR2 FQGNSA. The CDR3 length is 15 residues. Trimming took 3 bases from V and 0 from J, leaving 10 bases between them. TCRdb reanalysed the RT-PCR reads using MiXCR and keeps one entry per CDR3 protein. The sample yields 650,000 to 850,000 distinct CDR3 sequences, approximately 13% seen once. Comment on this clonotype: The antigen is not known.

Study outcomes and limitations: Each seasonal flu vaccination may recruit only limited new T cells, authors suggested.

This TCR derives from a man aged 50 or older who received an inactivated influenza vaccine. The J gene is TRBJ2-3, the V gene TRBV7-2; possibly TRBD2 for D (6 bases). The source was PBMCs from blood, collected 14 days before vaccination. DNA for the CDR3: TGTGCCAGCAGCTTGGGCGGGATGAGCACAGATACGCAGTATTTT. It is translated as CASSLGGMSTDTQYF.